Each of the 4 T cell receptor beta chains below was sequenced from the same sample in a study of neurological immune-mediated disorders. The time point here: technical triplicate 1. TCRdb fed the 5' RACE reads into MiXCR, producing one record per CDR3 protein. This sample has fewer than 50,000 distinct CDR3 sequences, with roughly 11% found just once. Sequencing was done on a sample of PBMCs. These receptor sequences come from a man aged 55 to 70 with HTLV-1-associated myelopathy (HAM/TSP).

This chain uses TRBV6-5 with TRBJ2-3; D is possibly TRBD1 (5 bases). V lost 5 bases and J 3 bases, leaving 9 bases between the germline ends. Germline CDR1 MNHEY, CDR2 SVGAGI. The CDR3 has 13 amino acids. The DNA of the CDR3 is TGTGCCAGCAGTATCCCAGGGACAGATACGCAGTATTTT. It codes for CASSIPGTDTQYF.

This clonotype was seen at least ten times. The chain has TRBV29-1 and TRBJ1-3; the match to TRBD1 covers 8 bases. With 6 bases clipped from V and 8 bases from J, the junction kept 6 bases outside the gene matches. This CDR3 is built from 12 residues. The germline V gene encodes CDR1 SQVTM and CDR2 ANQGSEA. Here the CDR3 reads CSVTDRGYTIYF. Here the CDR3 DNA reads TGCAGCGTGACCGACAGGGGATACACCATATATTTT.

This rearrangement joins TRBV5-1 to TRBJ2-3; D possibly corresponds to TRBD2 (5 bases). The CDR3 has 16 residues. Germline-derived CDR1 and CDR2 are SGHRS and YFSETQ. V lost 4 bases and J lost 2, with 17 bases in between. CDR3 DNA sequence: TGCGCCAGCAGCCCTCCCCTAGCAGTAAACACAGATACGCAGTATTTT. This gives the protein CASSPPLAVNTDTQYF.

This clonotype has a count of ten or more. The CDR3 sequence: CASSSDSFSGNTIYF. CDR3 DNA: TGCGCCAGCAGCTCAGACAGCTTCTCTGGAAACACCATATATTTT. The rearrangement joins TRBV5-1 to TRBJ1-3, with D possibly matching TRBD1 (5 bases). The CDR3 is made up of 15 amino acids. V was shortened by 3 bases and J by 0 bases, with 10 bases between the two germline ends. Looked up from germline, CDR1 is SGHRS and CDR2 is YFSETQ.